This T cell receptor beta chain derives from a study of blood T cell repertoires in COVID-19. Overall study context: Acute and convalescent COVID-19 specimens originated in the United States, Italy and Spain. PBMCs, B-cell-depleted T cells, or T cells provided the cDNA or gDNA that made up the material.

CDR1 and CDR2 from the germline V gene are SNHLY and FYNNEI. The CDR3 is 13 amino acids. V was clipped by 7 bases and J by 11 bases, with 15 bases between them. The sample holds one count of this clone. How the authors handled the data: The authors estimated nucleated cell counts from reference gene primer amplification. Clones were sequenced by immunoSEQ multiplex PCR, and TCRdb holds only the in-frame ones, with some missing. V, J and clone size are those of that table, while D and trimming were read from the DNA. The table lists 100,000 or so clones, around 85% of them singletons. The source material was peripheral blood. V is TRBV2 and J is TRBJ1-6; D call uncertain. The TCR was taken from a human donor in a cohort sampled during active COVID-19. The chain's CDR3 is CASTGIIATPLHF. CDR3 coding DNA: TGTGCCAGCACGGGGATTATCGCTACACCCCTCCACTTT.